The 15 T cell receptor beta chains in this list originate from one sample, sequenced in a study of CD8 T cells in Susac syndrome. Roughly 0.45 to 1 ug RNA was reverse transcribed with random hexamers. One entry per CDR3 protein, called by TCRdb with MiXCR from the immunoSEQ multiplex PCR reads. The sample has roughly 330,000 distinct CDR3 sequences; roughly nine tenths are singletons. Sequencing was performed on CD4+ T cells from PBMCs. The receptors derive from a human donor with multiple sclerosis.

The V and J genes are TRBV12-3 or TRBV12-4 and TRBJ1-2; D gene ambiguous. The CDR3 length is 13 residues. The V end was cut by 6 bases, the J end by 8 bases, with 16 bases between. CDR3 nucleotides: TGTGCCAGCAGACCTTCGTGGGTCGGGGGCTACACCTTC. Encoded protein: CASRPSWVGGYTF.

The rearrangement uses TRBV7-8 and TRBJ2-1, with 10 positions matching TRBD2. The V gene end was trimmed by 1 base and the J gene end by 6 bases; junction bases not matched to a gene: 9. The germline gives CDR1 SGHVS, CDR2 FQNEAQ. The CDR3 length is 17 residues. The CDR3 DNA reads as TGTGCCAGCAGCTTAGGGCGGGCTAGCGGGAGCTTCAATGAGCAGTTCTTC. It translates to CASSLGRASGSFNEQFF.

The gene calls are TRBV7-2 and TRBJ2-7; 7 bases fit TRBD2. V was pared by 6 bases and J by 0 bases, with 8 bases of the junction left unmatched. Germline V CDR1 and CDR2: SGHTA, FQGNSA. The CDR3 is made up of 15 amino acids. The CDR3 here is CASRRSGPSSYEQYF. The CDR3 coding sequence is TGTGCCAGCAGACGTAGCGGGCCGAGCTCCTACGAGCAGTACTTC.

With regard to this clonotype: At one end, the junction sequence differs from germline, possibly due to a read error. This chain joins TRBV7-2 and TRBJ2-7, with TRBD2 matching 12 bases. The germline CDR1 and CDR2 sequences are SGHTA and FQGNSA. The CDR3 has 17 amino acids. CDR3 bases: TGTGCCAGCAGCCAACAACTAGCGGGAGGCCGCTTCTACAAGCAGTACTTC. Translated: CASSQQLAGGRFYKQYF.

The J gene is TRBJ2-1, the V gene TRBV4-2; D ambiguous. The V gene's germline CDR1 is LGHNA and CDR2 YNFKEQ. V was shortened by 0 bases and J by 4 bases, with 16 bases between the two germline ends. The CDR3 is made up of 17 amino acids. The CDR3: CASSQDLPARTYNEQFF. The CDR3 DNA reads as TGTGCCAGCAGCCAAGATCTCCCCGCCCGAACATACAATGAGCAGTTCTTC.

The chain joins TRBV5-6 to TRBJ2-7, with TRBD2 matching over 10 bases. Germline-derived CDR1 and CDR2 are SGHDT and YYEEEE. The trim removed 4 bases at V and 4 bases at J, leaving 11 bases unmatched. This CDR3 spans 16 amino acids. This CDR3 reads CASSQQTGLARYEQYF. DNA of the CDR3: TGTGCCAGCAGCCAGCAAACGGGACTAGCGCGTTACGAGCAGTACTTC. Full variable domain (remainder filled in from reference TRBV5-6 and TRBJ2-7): DAGVTQSPTHLIKTRGQQVTLRCSPKSGHDTVSWYQQALGQGPQFIFQYYEEEERQRGNFPDRFSGHQFPNYSSELNVNALLLGDSALYLCASSQQTGLARYEQYFGPGTRLTVT.

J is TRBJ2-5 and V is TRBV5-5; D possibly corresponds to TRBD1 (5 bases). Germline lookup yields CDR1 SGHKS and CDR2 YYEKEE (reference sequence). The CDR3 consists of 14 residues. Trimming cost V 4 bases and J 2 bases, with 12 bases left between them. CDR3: CASSTGRLQETQYF. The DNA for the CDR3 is TGTGCCAGCAGCACAGGACGCCTACAAGAGACCCAGTACTTC.

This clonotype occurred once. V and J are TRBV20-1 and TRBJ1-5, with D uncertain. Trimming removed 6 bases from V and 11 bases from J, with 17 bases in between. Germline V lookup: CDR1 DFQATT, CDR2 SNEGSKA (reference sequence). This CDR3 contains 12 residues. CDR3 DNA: TGCAGTGCCTCCCTGTTATCCGGGACCCAGCATTTT. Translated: CSASLLSGTQHF.

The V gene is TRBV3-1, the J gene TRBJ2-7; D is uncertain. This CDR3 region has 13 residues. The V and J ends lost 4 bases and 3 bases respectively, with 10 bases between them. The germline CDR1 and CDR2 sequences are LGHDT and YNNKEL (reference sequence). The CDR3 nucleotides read TGTGCCAGCAGCCGGTGGACGGACTACGAGCAGTACTTC. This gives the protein CASSRWTDYEQYF.

Written as DNA, the CDR3 is TGTGCCAGCAGCGTAGGGGGTAGAGGACCCTACGAGCAGTACTTC. Protein product: CASSVGGRGPYEQYF. This chain uses TRBV9 with TRBJ2-7; D unclear. Deletions cut 0 bases from V and 2 bases from J, with 12 bases between. The CDR3 totals 15 residues. Germline V gene sequence: CDR1 SGDLS, CDR2 YYNGEE.

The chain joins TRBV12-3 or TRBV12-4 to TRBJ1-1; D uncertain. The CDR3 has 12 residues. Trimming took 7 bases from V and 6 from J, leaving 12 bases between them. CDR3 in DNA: TGTGCCAGCACCGCCGACCGACCTGAAGCTTTCTTT. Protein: CASTADRPEAFF.

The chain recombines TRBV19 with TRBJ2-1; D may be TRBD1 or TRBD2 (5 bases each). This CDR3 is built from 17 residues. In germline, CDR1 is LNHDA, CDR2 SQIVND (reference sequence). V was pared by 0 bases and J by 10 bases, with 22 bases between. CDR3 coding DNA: TGTGCCAGTAGTATAGATCCGCCTCCGGGGCCGCGTAAGGAGCAGTTCTTC. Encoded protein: CASSIDPPPGPRKEQFF.

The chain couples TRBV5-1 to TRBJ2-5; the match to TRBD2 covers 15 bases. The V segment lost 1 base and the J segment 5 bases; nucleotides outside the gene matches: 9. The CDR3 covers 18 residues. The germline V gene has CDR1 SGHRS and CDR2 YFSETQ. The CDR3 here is CASSLFPGLAGGLETQYF. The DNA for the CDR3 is TGCGCCAGCAGCTTGTTCCCCGGACTAGCGGGAGGGCTGGAGACCCAGTACTTC.

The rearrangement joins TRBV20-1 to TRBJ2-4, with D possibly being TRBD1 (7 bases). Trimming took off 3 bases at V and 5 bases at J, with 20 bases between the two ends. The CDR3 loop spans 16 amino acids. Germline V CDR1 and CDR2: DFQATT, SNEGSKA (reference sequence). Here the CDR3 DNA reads TGCAGTGCTAGTCGGACAGGCGTCTCGGGAGAAAACATTCAGTACTTC. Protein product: CSASRTGVSGENIQYF.

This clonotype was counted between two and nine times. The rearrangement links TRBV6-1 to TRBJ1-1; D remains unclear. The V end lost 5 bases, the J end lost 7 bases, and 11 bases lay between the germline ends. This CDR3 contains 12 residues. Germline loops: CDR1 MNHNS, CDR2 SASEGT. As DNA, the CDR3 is TGTGCCAGCAGTTCTTATGCGGGTGAAGCTTTCTTT. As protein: CASSSYAGEAFF.